This is a list of T cell receptor beta chains from one sample in a study of cytomegalovirus exposure and HLA in healthy donors. The data were produced by immunoSEQ multiplex PCR, yet TCRdb's version contains in-frame clones alone and is incomplete. The table shows some 150,000 clones, with roughly 83% occurring only once. Sequenced sample: PBMCs. These receptors were obtained from a man aged 25 to 40 in good health and CMV-seropositive. Both conserved end residues are part of each CDR3.

v_gene,j_gene,CDR3aa
TRBV28,TRBJ1-1,CASRGGALNTEAFF
TRBV27,TRBJ1-5,CASSLRGQGLTNQPQHF
TRBV4-2,TRBJ2-7,CASSQAGEQYF
TRBV19,TRBJ1-1,CASSLQRDTEAFF
TRBV7-6,TRBJ2-7,CASSLMGQGAGEQYF
TRBV5-1,TRBJ2-7,CASAPGTVALEQYF
TRBV29-1,TRBJ2-3,CSVLVPGDTQYF
TRBV21-1,TRBJ2-1,CATRTKYLGSGGLVILNEQFF
TRBV2,TRBJ2-7,CASAEQGAYEQYF
TRBV18,TRBJ2-5,CASSVQETQYF
TRBV25-1,TRBJ1-5,CASSRFSNQPQHF
TRBV27,TRBJ1-2,CASSRIQGARSSNYGYTF
TRBV25-1,TRBJ1-1,CASSGTIPGAEAFF
TRBV7-9,TRBJ1-2,CASSLAGGRSYTF
TRBV5-4,NA,CASSSGLDDEQYF
TRBV6-5,TRBJ1-6,CASSYGQGRVALHF
TRBV6-1,TRBJ1-2,CASSSETGLYGYTF
TRBV5-8,TRBJ1-1,CASSPQGTGNTEAFF
TRBV28,TRBJ1-5,CASSTNRGEWRNQPQHF
TRBV19,TRBJ1-1,CASSITMTGGNTEAFF
TRBV4-1,TRBJ2-2,CASRQGQGTGELFF
TRBV21-1,TRBJ1-1,CASSVPPPDRERRTEAFF
TRBV9,TRBJ2-7,CASSPRQSSYEQYF
TRBV29-1,TRBJ2-1,CSGRPLRNEQFF
TRBV6-4,TRBJ2-3,CVRRGRGHEDTQYF
TRBV7-3,TRBJ2-5,CASSLTGLAGGVETQYF
TRBV7-2,TRBJ1-3,CASSPPRTGRNTIYF
TRBV30,TRBJ1-3,CAWSVGQFGNTIYF
TRBV12-5,TRBJ2-1,CASGLQRGGYNEQFF
TRBV30,TRBJ1-5,CAWRPTGGNQPQHF
TRBV27,TRBJ1-5,CASSIGRDNQPQHF
TRBV11-2,TRBJ1-1,CASSITEAFF
TRBV7-9,TRBJ2-1,CASRGGDRALGEQFF
TRBV10-3,TRBJ2-4,CAISESRVAKNIQYF
TRBV29-1,TRBJ1-2,CSVDHRDRSYGYTF
TRBV7-2,TRBJ2-7,CASSFDRVFYEQYF
TRBV5-1,TRBJ1-2,CASSLGSGIQVDGYTF
TRBV11-2,TRBJ2-7,CASRPGQGAMNEQYF
TRBV28,TRBJ1-1,CASREAGGQGAFTEAFF
TRBV7-8,TRBJ2-7,CASSLLATEQYF
TRBV28,TRBJ1-5,CASSKNRDQPQHF
TRBV20-1,TRBJ1-1,CSAPIDTEAFF
TRBV11-2,TRBJ2-4,CASSLDHGTGYIQYF
TRBV27,TRBJ2-2,CASRRLAETGELFF
TRBV27,TRBJ1-2,CASSGGGRANGYTF
TRBV6-1,TRBJ1-1,CASSQHQNTEAFF
TRBV28,TRBJ2-3,CASSSTGGLSTDTQYF
TRBV19,TRBJ1-3,CASSILQGSGNTIYF
TRBV16,TRBJ1-5,CASSQRDSPTAQHF
TRBV14,TRBJ2-1,CASSRAGVLEQFF
TRBV4-2,TRBJ2-7,CASSQDRGGYEQYF
TRBV7-2,TRBJ1-5,CASSMGQRNQPQHF
TRBV28,TRBJ2-7,CASRAPSTGVVNEQYF
TRBV30,TRBJ1-4,CAWSDGRKLFF